The next 4 T cell receptor beta chains were all read from a single sample in a study of blood T cells in healthy people across ages. Then a second PCR, running roughly 7 to 11 cycles, was carried out with a sample-barcoded 5' primer and a J-beta primer mix. TCRdb itself ran the 5' RACE reads through MiXCR, one entry per CDR3 protein. The sample shows around 800,000 distinct CDR3 sequences, under 80% of them seen only once. The sample comprised blood. The receptor set was obtained from a man between 25 and 39 years old in good health.

About this clonotype: One junction end disagrees with the germline gene, perhaps due to a read error. The rearrangement joins TRBV6-5 to TRBJ2-3, with TRBD1 identical over 7 bases. Germline V gene sequence: CDR1 MNHEY, CDR2 SVGAGI. The CDR3 contains 17 residues. CDR3 protein: CASSSDSYRVGTDTQYF. The CDR3 nucleotides are TGTGCCAGCAGTTCCGACTCTTACAGGGTCGGGACAGACACGCAGTATTTT.

This clonotype has just a few counts. This sequence joins TRBV12-3 or TRBV12-4 and TRBJ2-7; the match to TRBD1 covers 9 bases. Trimming at V came to 6 bases and at J to 5 bases, leaving 8 bases not matched to a gene. The CDR3 spans 14 residues. The CDR3, as DNA: TGTGCCAGCAGAGGACTGACAGGGGGGAACGAGCAGTACTTC. Encoded protein: CASRGLTGGNEQYF.

The chain combines TRBV27 with TRBJ2-3, with D possibly being TRBD2 (6 bases). CDR1 MNHEY and CDR2 SMNVEV come from the germline V gene (reference sequence). The CDR3 contains 18 residues. V lost 4 bases and J 1 base, leaving 21 bases between the germline ends. As DNA, the CDR3 is TGTGCCAGCAGTTCCCCCTTCGGAAGAGGCGGGGGCACAGATACGCAGTATTTT. Residues: CASSSPFGRGGGTDTQYF.

This clonotype was detected once. This chain joins TRBV6-2 or TRBV6-3 and TRBJ2-2; no reliable D call. This CDR3 comprises 13 residues. Germline loops: CDR1 MNHEY, CDR2 SVGEGT. The V gene lost 0 bases and the J gene lost 7 bases, with 6 bases spanning the gap. The CDR3 DNA reads as TGTGCCAGCAGTTACTCTCTTAACGGGGAGCTGTTTTTT. It codes for CASSYSLNGELFF.